Shown below are 10 T cell receptor beta chains from a single sample sequenced in a study of shared clonotypes between healthy human individuals. Some clones are missing from TCRdb's copy, which holds only in-frame ones; the method was immunoSEQ multiplex PCR. This table holds over a million clones, 95% to 99% found once. Specimen: naive CD4+ T cells sorted from blood. Described subset: CD45RA+ positively selected. The receptors were sampled from a man under 40 in good health.

The chain has TRBV15 and TRBJ2-1; TRBD1 might be the D (5 bases). Trimming took 5 bases from V and 5 from J, leaving 19 bases between them. The CDR3 runs 16 residues. Per the germline V gene, CDR1 is LNHNV and CDR2 is YYDKDF (reference sequence). The CDR3 DNA reads TGTGCCACCAGCCTTCACCCGGCAGGGCTTAACAATGAGCAGTTCTTC. The encoded protein is CATSLHPAGLNNEQFF. Complete variable domain (other parts from reference TRBV15 and TRBJ2-1): DAMVIQNPRYQVTQFGKPVTLSCSQTLNHNVMYWYQQKSSQAPKLLFHYYDKDFNNEADTPDNFQSRRPNTSFCFLDIRSPGLGDTAMYLCATSLHPAGLNNEQFFGPGTRLTVL.

The rearrangement joins TRBV18 to TRBJ1-2; TRBD1 is a possible D gene (5 bases). Deletions cut 3 bases from V and 8 bases from J, with 16 bases between. The CDR3 covers 14 residues. Germline V gene sequence: CDR1 KGHSH, CDR2 LQKENI. The CDR3 here is CASSPQTVIGGYTF. The DNA of the CDR3 is TGTGCCAGCTCACCCCAGACAGTCATCGGCGGCTACACCTTC. Full variable domain (rest looked up from reference TRBV18 and TRBJ1-2): NAGVMQNPRHLVRRRGQEARLRCSPMKGHSHVYWYRQLPEEGLKFMVYLQKENIIDESGMPKERFSAEFPKEGPSILRIQQVVRGDSAAYFCASSPQTVIGGYTFGSGTRLTVV.

The rearrangement joins TRBV18 to TRBJ2-7, with D unclear. V was pared by 3 bases and J by 3 bases, with 15 bases between. The V gene's germline CDR1 is KGHSH and CDR2 LQKENI. This CDR3 has 15 residues. The CDR3 here is CASSPGLSVGYEQYF. The CDR3 coding sequence is TGTGCCAGCTCACCCGGGCTAAGTGTTGGCTACGAGCAGTACTTC.

J is TRBJ1-1 and V is TRBV4-3; D is unresolved. Germline CDR1 is LGHNA and CDR2 is YSLEER. Deletions cut 0 bases from V and 5 bases from J, with 10 bases between. This CDR3 region has 14 residues. In nucleotides, the CDR3 is TGCGCCAGCAGCCAAGAGGGCGTTGGAACTGAAGCTTTCTTT. As protein: CASSQEGVGTEAFF.

This clone has only one observation. The chain joins TRBV18 to TRBJ2-3, with unresolved D. The V gene lost 2 bases and the J gene lost 4 bases, with 19 bases spanning the gap. The V gene's germline CDR1 is KGHSH and CDR2 LQKENI. The CDR3 sequence is 17 residues long. CDR3 DNA: TGTGCCAGCTCACCAAAACGGTCTCCCGGCCCCCCAGATACGCAGTATTTT. Its protein is CASSPKRSPGPPDTQYF. Based on the CDR3 plus reference TRBV18 and TRBJ2-3, the full variable domain is NAGVMQNPRHLVRRRGQEARLRCSPMKGHSHVYWYRQLPEEGLKFMVYLQKENIIDESGMPKERFSAEFPKEGPSILRIQQVVRGDSAAYFCASSPKRSPGPPDTQYFGPGTRLTVL.

V gene TRBV6-4 combines with J gene TRBJ2-2; 9 bases fit TRBD2. The CDR3 has 17 amino acids. The trim removed 7 bases at V and 1 base at J, leaving 10 bases unmatched. Germline V gives CDR1 MRHNA, CDR2 SNTAGT. In DNA, the CDR3 is TGTGCCAGCACGGGCCCTAGCGGGAACCAGAACACCGGGGAGCTGTTTTTT. This sequence encodes CASTGPSGNQNTGELFF.

The rearrangement uses TRBV9 and TRBJ2-7; the match to TRBD1 covers 7 bases. Germline V gives CDR1 SGDLS, CDR2 YYNGEE. This CDR3 region has 18 residues. Trimming at V came to 0 bases and at J to 3 bases, leaving 15 bases not matched to a gene. The CDR3 loop is CASSVVSVTGQDGYEQYF. The CDR3 bases are TGTGCCAGCAGCGTAGTGAGCGTGACAGGGCAGGATGGCTACGAGCAGTACTTC.

This sequence joins TRBV14 and TRBJ1-3; D remains unclear. The CDR3 consists of 13 residues. Trimming shortened V by 5 bases and J by 0 bases, and 5 bases separated the two germline ends. Per the germline V gene, CDR1 is SGHDN and CDR2 is FVKESK. The CDR3 spells CASSLSSGNTIYF. CDR3 nucleotides: TGTGCCAGCAGCTTATCCTCTGGAAACACCATATATTTT.

The V call is TRBV7-9, the J call TRBJ2-2; no definite D call. This CDR3 contains 15 residues. V shed 6 bases and J shed 6 bases, with 17 bases lying between them. Per the germline V gene, CDR1 is SEHNR and CDR2 is FQNEAQ (reference sequence). The CDR3 DNA follows: TGTGCCAGCAGTCCGACACGAAGAAAGTCCGGGGAGCTGTTTTTT. Residues: CASSPTRRKSGELFF. Complete variable domain (other parts from reference TRBV7-9 and TRBJ2-2): DTGVSQNPRHKITKRGQNVTFRCDPISEHNRLYWYRQTLGQGPEFLTYFQNEAQLEKSRLLSDRFSAERPKGSFSTLEIQRTEQGDSAMYLCASSPTRRKSGELFFGEGSRLTVL.

This clone has just one count. The genes are TRBV23-1 and TRBJ1-5; 11 bases agree with TRBD1. TRBV23-1 is marked as an open reading frame, function uncertain. V shed 2 bases, J shed 5 bases, and the junction held 14 bases outside the gene matches. The CDR3 covers 19 residues. The CDR3: CASSQADRGRRRFHQPQHF. In DNA, the CDR3 is TGCGCCAGCAGTCAAGCGGACAGGGGGCGTCGACGATTCCATCAGCCCCAGCATTTT.